Listed here is a single TCR beta chain. No antigen is known for it. The CDR3 has 19 amino acids. The PCR employed 60 Vbeta primers together with 13 Jbeta primers. The method was immunoSEQ multiplex PCR; TCRdb's version includes in-frame clones alone and lacks a portion of them. The sample has more than 95,000 clones; 81% are singletons. The data are from a study of cytomegalovirus exposure and HLA in healthy donors. As for the study in general: Findings of an earlier analysis included about 100 million unique TCR beta sequences from 200 million or so T cells. General study points: Donor immune exposure was known only as CMV serostatus. The Asian-associated ancestry cluster reportedly had fewer N-insertions than the approximately 690-donor mean in a later analysis.

This TCR was recovered from a man younger than 35 in good health and CMV-seropositive. Input material: PBMCs. J is TRBJ2-1 and V is TRBV21-1; no check of the table's D call, TRBD2, against the DNA was made. TRBV21-1 is a pseudogene. DNA for the CDR3: TGTGCCAGCAGCAAAGGTGGTAGCGGGATAAATCCGGATTACAATGAGCAGTTCTTC. Protein sequence: CASSKGGSGINPDYNEQFF.